These T cell receptor beta chains were read from a single sample in a study of human T cells and chemical hapten exposure. TCRdb re-called the RACE reads through MiXCR, storing one row per CDR3 protein. Of a few hundred thousand distinct CDR3 sequences in the sample, 6% to 7% were seen once. The sequencing used whole blood, collected in connection with sensitization to the hapten diphenylcyclopropenone (DPC). These receptors all stem from a young woman with alopecia areata. Some clones in this sample may be carry-over from other donors' samples. The CDR3 runs from the conserved cysteine through the conserved F or W. Each record gives: V gene, J gene, D gene, CDR3 protein. D genes are given only for firm matches.

TRBV6-1	TRBJ2-7	NA	CASSEFAYEQYF
TRBV5-1	TRBJ2-3	TRBD2	CASSRGTSGISDTQYF
TRBV20-1	TRBJ1-2	NA	CSASAGEAFGGHYGYTF
TRBV4-1	TRBJ1-2	NA	CASSQVPPGGAGYTF
TRBV21-1	TRBJ2-7	NA	CASSKVPDRGPYEQYF
TRBV3-1	TRBJ2-1	NA	CASSQEGEPEQFF
TRBV6-2/TRBV6-3	TRBJ1-1	NA	CASMPMRDELNTEAFF
TRBV7-3	TRBJ1-1	NA	CASSLTKGGTEAFF
TRBV2	TRBJ2-3	NA	CASSPRTFTDTQYF
TRBV7-2	TRBJ1-6	NA	CASSLFNSPLHF
TRBV7-2	TRBJ1-2	TRBD1	CASSVQGNGYTF
TRBV20-1	TRBJ1-2	NA	CSASGGANYGYTF
TRBV7-3	TRBJ1-6	NA	CASSRLGSGRSPLHF